What follows is one T cell receptor (beta chain) and its context. Its antigen is unknown. Within one base of it there is no much larger clone, and no base qualities were kept. Libraries were made using RT-PCR. The sequencing machine was an Illumina HiSeq 2500. TCRdb trimmed the raw reads at Q25, called clones with MiXCR and kept productive beta chains. Every distinct CDR3 protein forms one entry, paired with its most common genes and DNA. Within this sample are more than 450,000 distinct CDR3 sequences, with around 11% of them counted one time only. The ten largest clones add up to approximately 10% of the sample. Trimming takes 0 bases off V and 0 bases off J; junction bases not matched to a gene: 5. CDR3 length: 18 amino acids, cysteine to phenylalanine. Only the CDR3 DNA is retained, 54 bases long and in frame from the first base. CDR1 and CDR2 are read off the germline V gene as MNHEY and SVGEGT.

The sample is drawn from a study of response to subunit inactivated influenza vaccine (dated by TCRdb to 2016 to 2019). For the study in its entirety: Deep quantitative profiling of the T cell receptor repertoire was used in the study to follow responses to a trivalent subunit inactivated influenza vaccine.

Points the paper makes about the study in general: It was suggested by the authors that each seasonal influenza vaccination may recruit only a limited number of new T cells.

Another study also made use of these data, one on T cells expressing NK-cell markers. The second investigation adds: TCR beta cDNA libraries were prepared using 5'RACE template switching, which introduced a universal primer site and unique molecular identifiers. TCR beta-chain repertoires were profiled in sorted CD3+CD56+NKG2C+, CD3+CD56+NKG2C- and CD3+CD56-NKG2C+ T-cell subsets from several donors. Seven of the eight sequenced donors were HCMV-seropositive and one was HCMV-seronegative. To restrict sorting to alphabetaTCR-expressing T cells, an anti-gammadeltaTCR antibody was added in several experiments. In several donors, the dominant CD3+CD56+NKG2C+ clonotypes were among the top 10 CD8+ clonotypes and accounted for about 1.0-8% of CD8+ T cells. Those dominant clonotypes were again the most abundant among CD3+CD56-NKG2C+ cells in a few donors, at roughly 28.3-60.1%. Whether the expanded NKG2C-expressing T cell clones were specific for HCMV antigens remained unclear. All eight donors whose samples were sequenced were randomly selected healthy volunteers, three of them men and five women. A commercial ELISA kit detecting HCMV-specific IgG in serum was used to determine HCMV serostatus. Ficoll density gradient centrifugation was used to isolate peripheral blood mononuclear cells from blood. Bulk peripheral blood T-cell repertoires were additionally sequenced from unsorted PBMC for over 5 donors. Synthesis of cDNA was primed from the TCR beta constant segment and was followed by two consecutive PCR amplification steps. The libraries were sequenced on Illumina HiSeq 2000/2500, MiSeq or NextSeq, producing 2 x 150 bp reads. MIGEC handled demultiplexing of the reads and grouping by UMI, while MiTCR was used to assemble and quantify clonotypes. To remove erroneous sequences, TCR cDNA sequences were retained only when supported by two or more reads. The tcR package was used for downstream repertoire analysis, and clonotypes were matched between fractions using CDR3 nucleotide sequence together with V segment. VDJmatch was used to annotate antigen specificity against VDJdb, with one amino acid substitution allowed in CDR3.

This specimen was PBMCs from blood, taken on the day of vaccination. The rearranged chain carries TRBV6-2 or TRBV6-3 and TRBJ2-1; 10 bases in the middle match TRBD1. The source of this sequence is a man aged 45-65 years who received an inactivated influenza vaccine. Donor details come from another sample of the same person, matched by shared clones. At the DNA level, the sequence is TGTGCCAGCAGTTACTCGATGGGACAGGGGAGCTCCTACAATGAGCAGTTCTTC. It codes for CASSYSMGQGSSYNEQFF.